This T cell receptor beta chain was captured by sequencing in a study of shared clonotypes between healthy human individuals. Original processing methods: Junction-only sequences produced by ImmunoSEQ had no quality scores, so filtering differed. Sequencing was performed with immunoSEQ multiplex PCR; in TCRdb, only in-frame clones are kept and a portion is missing. For V, J and clone size, that table is used; D and trimming come from the DNA. The data contain approximately 500,000 clones, approximately 81% of them seen just once; the ten biggest clones take up over 9.5%. The V and J ends lost 7 bases and 8 bases respectively, with 14 bases between them. Germline values: CDR1 SNHLY, CDR2 FYNNEI. The CDR3 is 13 residues long.

The gene calls are TRBV2 and TRBJ1-4; D remains unclear. Input material: PBMCs. This sequence was found in a woman in her 40s in good health. Some clones in this sample may be carry-over from other donors' samples. The chain's CDR3 is CASTARVGEKLFF. CDR3 bases: TGTGCCAGCACTGCTAGGGTGGGAGAAAAACTGTTTTTT.